A selection of T cell receptor beta chains follows, all from one sample in a study of cytomegalovirus exposure and HLA in healthy donors. Clones were read by immunoSEQ multiplex PCR, and TCRdb kept only the in-frame ones, dropping some. The profile shows 140,000 to 150,000 clones, 80% to 90% of them singletons. Sequenced sample: PBMCs. Receptor source: a woman in her forties in good health and CMV-seropositive. CDR3s include the opening cysteine and the closing phenylalanine or tryptophan. Fields, in order: V gene, clone size, D gene, J gene, CDR3 protein, CDR3 DNA. D genes are given only for firm matches. A row's size may be missing; if present it is once, few, many or a size class.

>TRBV9|-|TRBD1|TRBJ2-5
CASSFVGPGGQETQYF
TGTGCCAGCAGCTTCGTAGGGCCAGGGGGCCAAGAGACCCAGTACTTC
>TRBV5-6|few|-|TRBJ1-1
CASTSVGRPNTEAFF
TGTGCCAGCACCTCCGTTGGGAGACCAAACACTGAAGCTTTCTTT
>TRBV4-2|-|-|TRBJ1-2
CASSRDSADYGYTF
TGTGCCAGCAGCCGAGACAGCGCTGACTATGGCTACACCTTC
>TRBV30|-|-|TRBJ2-6
CAYSSVGTTGANVLTF
TGTGCCTACTCGTCAGTAGGTACTACCGGGGCCAACGTCCTGACTTTC
>TRBV5-1|-|TRBD1|TRBJ2-7
CASSLEGQSYEQYF
TGCGCCAGCAGCTTGGAGGGACAGTCCTACGAGCAGTACTTC
>TRBV7-6|-|-|TRBJ2-7
CASSLGAGSLYEQYF
TGTGCCAGCAGCTTAGGTGCGGGATCCCTATACGAGCAGTACTTC
>TRBV10-3|-|TRBD1|TRBJ1-2
CAISGGTGNYGYTF
TGTGCCATCAGTGGGGGGACAGGGAACTATGGCTACACCTTC
>TRBV7-2|few|TRBD2|TRBJ2-5
CASSLGSGVGETQYF
TGTGCCAGCAGCTTAGGGAGCGGGGTAGGAGAGACCCAGTACTTC
>TRBV18|-|-|TRBJ2-5
CASSLSLQETQYF
TGTGCCAGCTCCCTCTCCCTCCAAGAGACCCAGTACTTC
>TRBV10-3|-|TRBD1|TRBJ1-1
CAISYRDRGLYTEAFF
TGTGCCATCAGTTACCGGGACAGGGGTTTGTACACTGAAGCTTTCTTT
>TRBV19|-|TRBD2|TRBJ2-7
CASSTSGTFEQYF
TGTGCCAGCTCAACTAGCGGGACTTTCGAGCAGTACTTC
>TRBV10-3|once|-|TRBJ1-4
CAIGRGEGEKLFF
TGTGCCATCGGTAGGGGGGAGGGGGAAAAACTGTTTTTT
>TRBV27|-|-|TRBJ1-2
CASSFDRGSNYGYTF
TGTGCCAGCAGTTTTGATCGGGGGTCCAACTATGGCTACACCTTC
>TRBV30|-|-|TRBJ2-1
CAWTGGPYNEQFF
TGTGCCTGGACCGGGGGACCCTACAATGAGCAGTTCTTC
>TRBV6-6|-|-|TRBJ2-2
CASSLQGFGELFF
TGTGCCAGCAGTTTGCAGGGGTTCGGGGAGCTGTTTTTT
>TRBV2|-|TRBD2|TRBJ2-2
CASNTGGVSGELFF
TGTGCCAGCAATACGGGAGGTGTGTCCGGGGAGCTGTTTTTT
>TRBV7-6|-|TRBD2|TRBJ2-5
CASSSSGALQTQYF
TGTGCCAGCAGCTCTAGCGGGGCGCTGCAGACCCAGTACTTC
>TRBV2|-|-|TRBJ1-5
CASSPPGEPEIGQHF
TGTGCCAGCAGTCCCCCAGGGGAACCCGAGATCGGCCAGCATTTT
>TRBV7-8|once|-|TRBJ2-3
CASSLRAGTLSTDTQYF
TGTGCCAGCAGCTTGAGAGCCGGGACTTTGTCTACAGATACGCAGTATTTT
>TRBV7-2|-|-|TRBJ2-3
CASSEGLPQINTDTQYF
TGTGCCAGCTCTGAGGGACTGCCCCAGATAAACACAGATACGCAGTATTTT
>TRBV9|-|TRBD1|TRBJ1-1
CASSAGDRTHTEAFF
TGTGCCAGCAGCGCCGGGGACAGGACCCACACTGAAGCTTTCTTT
>TRBV13|-|-|TRBJ1-6
CASSLRGGNSPLHF
TGTGCCAGCAGCTTAAGGGGGGGAAATTCACCCCTCCACTTT
>TRBV18|-|-|TRBJ1-6
CASSPPSVDSPLHF
TGTGCCAGCTCGCCACCGTCGGTAGATTCACCCCTCCACTTT
>TRBV7-3|few|-|TRBJ2-7
CASSPGPGDEQYF
TGTGCCAGCAGCCCGGGTCCTGGTGACGAGCAGTACTTC